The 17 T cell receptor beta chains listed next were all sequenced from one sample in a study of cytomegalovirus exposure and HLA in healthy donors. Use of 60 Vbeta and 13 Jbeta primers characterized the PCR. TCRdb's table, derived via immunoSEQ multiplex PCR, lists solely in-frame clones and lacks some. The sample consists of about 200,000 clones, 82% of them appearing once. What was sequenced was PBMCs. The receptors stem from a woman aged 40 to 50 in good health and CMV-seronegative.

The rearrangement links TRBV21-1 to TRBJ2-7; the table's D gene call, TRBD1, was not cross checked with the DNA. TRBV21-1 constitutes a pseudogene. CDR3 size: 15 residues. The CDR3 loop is CASSKARRGSYEQYF. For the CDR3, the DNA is TGTGCCAGCAGCAAAGCTCGCAGGGGCTCCTACGAGCAGTACTTC.

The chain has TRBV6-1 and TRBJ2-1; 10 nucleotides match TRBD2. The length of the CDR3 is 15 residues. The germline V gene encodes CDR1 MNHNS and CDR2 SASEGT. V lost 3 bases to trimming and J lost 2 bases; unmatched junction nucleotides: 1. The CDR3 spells CASSEGLATYNEQFF. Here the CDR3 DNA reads TGTGCCAGCAGTGAGGGACTAGCGACCTACAATGAGCAGTTCTTC.

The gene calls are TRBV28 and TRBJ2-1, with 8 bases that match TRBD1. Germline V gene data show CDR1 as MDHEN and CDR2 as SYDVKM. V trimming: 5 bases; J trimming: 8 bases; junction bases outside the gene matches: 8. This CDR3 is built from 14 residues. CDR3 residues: CASSITGGWDEQFF. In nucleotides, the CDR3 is TGTGCCAGCAGTATAACAGGGGGATGGGATGAGCAGTTCTTC.

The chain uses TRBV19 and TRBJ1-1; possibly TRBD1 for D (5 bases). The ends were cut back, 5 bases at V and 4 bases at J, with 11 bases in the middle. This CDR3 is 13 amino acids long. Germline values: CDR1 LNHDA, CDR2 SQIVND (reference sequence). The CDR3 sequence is CASSHGGGTEAFF. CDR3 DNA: TGTGCCAGTAGTCACGGGGGAGGCACTGAAGCTTTCTTT.

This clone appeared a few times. The CDR3 here is CASTKTSGRGEETQYF. For the CDR3, the DNA is TGCGCCAGCACTAAGACTAGCGGGAGGGGAGAAGAGACCCAGTACTTC. The chain employs TRBV10-2 and TRBJ2-5, with 14 bases lining up with TRBD2. The V gene's germline CDR1 is WSHSY and CDR2 SAAADI. With 7 bases clipped from V and 3 bases from J, the junction kept 7 bases outside the gene matches. The CDR3 runs 16 residues.

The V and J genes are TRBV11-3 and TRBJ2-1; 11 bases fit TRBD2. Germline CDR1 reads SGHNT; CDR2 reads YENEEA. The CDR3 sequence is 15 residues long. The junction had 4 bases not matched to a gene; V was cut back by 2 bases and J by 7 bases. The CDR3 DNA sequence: TGTGCCAGCAGCTTATCTAGCGGGAGGTCTAATGAGCAGTTCTTC. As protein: CASSLSSGRSNEQFF.

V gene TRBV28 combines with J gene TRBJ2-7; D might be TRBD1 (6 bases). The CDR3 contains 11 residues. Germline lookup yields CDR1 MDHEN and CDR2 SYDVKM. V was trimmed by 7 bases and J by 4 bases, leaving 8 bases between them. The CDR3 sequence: CASNRGYEQYF. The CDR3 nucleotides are TGTGCCAGCAATAGGGGGTACGAGCAGTACTTC.

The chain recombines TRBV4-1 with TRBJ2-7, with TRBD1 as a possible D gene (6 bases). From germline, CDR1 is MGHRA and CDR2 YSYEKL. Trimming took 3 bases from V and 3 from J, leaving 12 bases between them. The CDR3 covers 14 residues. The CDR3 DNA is TGCGCCAGCAGCCAGGACAGTGGGGGCTACGAGCAGTACTTC. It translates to CASSQDSGGYEQYF.

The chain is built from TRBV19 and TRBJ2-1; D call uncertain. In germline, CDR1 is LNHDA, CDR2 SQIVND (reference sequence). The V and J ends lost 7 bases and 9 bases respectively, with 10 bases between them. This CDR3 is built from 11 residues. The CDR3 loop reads CASTRNSEQFF. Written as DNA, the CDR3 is TGTGCCAGTACACGGAACAGTGAGCAGTTCTTC.

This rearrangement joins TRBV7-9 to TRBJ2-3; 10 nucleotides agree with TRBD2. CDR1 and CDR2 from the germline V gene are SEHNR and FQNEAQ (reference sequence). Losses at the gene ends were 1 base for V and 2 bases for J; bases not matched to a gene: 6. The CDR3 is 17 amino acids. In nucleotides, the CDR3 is TGTGCCAGCAGCTTAGGCGCAGCGGGAGGGCCCACAGATACGCAGTATTTT. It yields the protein CASSLGAAGGPTDTQYF.

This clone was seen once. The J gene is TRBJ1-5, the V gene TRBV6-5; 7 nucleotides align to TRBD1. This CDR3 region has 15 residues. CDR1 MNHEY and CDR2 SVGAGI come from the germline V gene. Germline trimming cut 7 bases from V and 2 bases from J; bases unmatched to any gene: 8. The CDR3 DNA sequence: TGTGCCAGCAATCCGGACAGGTCGGGCAATCAGCCCCAGCATTTT. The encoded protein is CASNPDRSGNQPQHF.

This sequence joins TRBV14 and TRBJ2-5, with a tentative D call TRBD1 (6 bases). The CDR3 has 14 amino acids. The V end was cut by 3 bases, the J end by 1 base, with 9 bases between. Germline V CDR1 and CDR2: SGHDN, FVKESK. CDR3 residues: CASSQLDSQETQYF. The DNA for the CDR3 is TGTGCCAGCAGCCAGTTGGACAGCCAAGAGACCCAGTACTTC.

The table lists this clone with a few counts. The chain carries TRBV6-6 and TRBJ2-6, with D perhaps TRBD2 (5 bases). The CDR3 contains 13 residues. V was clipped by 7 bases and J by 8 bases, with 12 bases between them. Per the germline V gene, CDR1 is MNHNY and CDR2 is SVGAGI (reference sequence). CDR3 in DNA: TGTGCCAGCAAGGAGGACCCACCCAACGTCCTGACTTTC. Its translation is CASKEDPPNVLTF.

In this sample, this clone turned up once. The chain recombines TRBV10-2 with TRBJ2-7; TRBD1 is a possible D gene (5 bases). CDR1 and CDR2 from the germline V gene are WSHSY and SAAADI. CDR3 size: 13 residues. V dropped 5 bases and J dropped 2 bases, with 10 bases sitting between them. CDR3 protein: CASSLQETYEQYF. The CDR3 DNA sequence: TGCGCCAGCAGTCTACAGGAAACCTACGAGCAGTACTTC.

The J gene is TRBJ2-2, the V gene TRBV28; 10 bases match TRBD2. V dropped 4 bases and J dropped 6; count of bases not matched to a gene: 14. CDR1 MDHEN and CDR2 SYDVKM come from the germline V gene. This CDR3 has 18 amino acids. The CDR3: CASSSLASAGGPPGELFF. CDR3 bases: TGTGCCAGCAGTTCCTTGGCGTCAGCGGGAGGGCCCCCCGGGGAGCTGTTTTTT.

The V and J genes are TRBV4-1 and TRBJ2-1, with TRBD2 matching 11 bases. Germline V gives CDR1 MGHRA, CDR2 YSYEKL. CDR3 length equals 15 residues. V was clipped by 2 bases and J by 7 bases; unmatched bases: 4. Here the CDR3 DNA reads TGCGCCAGCAGCCAACAACTAGCGGGAGATAATGAGCAGTTCTTC. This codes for CASSQQLAGDNEQFF.

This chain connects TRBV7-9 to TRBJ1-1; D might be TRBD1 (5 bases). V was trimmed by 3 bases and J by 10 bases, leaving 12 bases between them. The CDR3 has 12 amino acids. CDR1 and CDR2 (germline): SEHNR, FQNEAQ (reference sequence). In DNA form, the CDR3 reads TGTGCCAGCAGCTTGGCGGGGCCCCGAGCTTTCTTT. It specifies CASSLAGPRAFF.